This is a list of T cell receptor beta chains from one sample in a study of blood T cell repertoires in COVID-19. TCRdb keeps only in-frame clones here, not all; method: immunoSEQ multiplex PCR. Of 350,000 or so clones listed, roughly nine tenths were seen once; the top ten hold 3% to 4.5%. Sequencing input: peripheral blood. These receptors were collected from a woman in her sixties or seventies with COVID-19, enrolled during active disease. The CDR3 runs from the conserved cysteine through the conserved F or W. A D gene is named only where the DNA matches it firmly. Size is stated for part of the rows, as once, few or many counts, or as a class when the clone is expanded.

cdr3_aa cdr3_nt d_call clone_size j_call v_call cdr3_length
CASSQGALPLHF TGTGCCAGCAGCCAAGGGGCTTTACCCCTCCACTTT - - TRBJ1-6 TRBV3-1/TRBV3-2 12
CASSLDLARTDTQYF TGTGCCAGCAGCTTGGACCTAGCTCGCACAGATACGCAGTATTTT - once TRBJ2-3 TRBV5-6 15
CASRKQGTNTEAFF TGCGCCAGCAGAAAACAGGGGACGAACACTGAAGCTTTCTTT TRBD1 - TRBJ1-1 TRBV5-1 14
CASSEAPDGYTF TGTGCCAGCAGTGAAGCCCCTGATGGCTACACCTTC - once TRBJ1-2 TRBV6-1 12
CASSPPGFEQYF TGCGCCAGCAGCCCTCCAGGGTTCGAGCAGTACTTC - - TRBJ2-7 TRBV5-1 12
CASSLVSAGNTEAFF TGCGCCAGCAGCTTGGTGTCAGCAGGGAACACTGAAGCTTTCTTT - - TRBJ1-1 TRBV5-1 15
CASSPVANTGELFF TGTGCCAGTAGTCCGGTCGCGAACACCGGGGAGCTGTTTTTT - - TRBJ2-2 TRBV19 14
CASSTHSKYQETQYF TGTGCCAGCAGCACTCATTCAAAGTACCAAGAGACCCAGTACTTC - once TRBJ2-5 TRBV7-9 15
CAWRPAGGPNEQFF TGTGCCTGGAGGCCAGCGGGGGGGCCCAATGAGCAGTTCTTC TRBD2 - TRBJ2-1 TRBV30 14
CASRDTYYGYTF TGTGCCAGCAGGGACACGTACTATGGCTACACCTTC - - TRBJ1-2 TRBV9 12
CASSYRESEKLFF TGTGCCAGCAGTTACAGGGAAAGTGAAAAACTGTTTTTT - - TRBJ1-4 TRBV28 13
CASSGTVKNTEAFF TGTGCCAGCTCGGGGACAGTCAAGAACACTGAAGCTTTCTTT TRBD1 - TRBJ1-1 TRBV2 14
CASSPGQGKNTEAFF TGTGCCAGCAGTCCGGGACAGGGGAAGAACACTGAAGCTTTCTTT TRBD1 - TRBJ1-1 TRBV27 15
CASSFGNEQFF TGCGCCAGCAGCTTCGGTAATGAGCAGTTCTTC - - TRBJ2-1 TRBV5-1 11
CASSASTGTAYRGAFF TGTGCCAGCAGTGCATCTACCGGGACAGCCTACCGAGGGGCTTTCTTT TRBD1 - TRBJ1-1 TRBV25-1 16
CASSFRTGGYTEAFF TGTGCCAGCAGTTTCCGGACAGGGGGCTATACTGAAGCTTTCTTT TRBD1 - TRBJ1-1 TRBV27 15
CASSHRAGGGGDTQYF TGTGCCAGCAGCCACCGAGCGGGGGGCGGGGGTGATACGCAGTATTTT TRBD2 - TRBJ2-3 TRBV3-1/TRBV3-2 16
CASSYSRKFYTF TGTGCCAGCAGTTACTCGAGGAAATTCTACACCTTC - once TRBJ1-2 TRBV6-5 12
CASSLETDYTQYF TGTGCCAGCAGCTTAGAGACAGATTATACGCAGTATTTT - - TRBJ2-3 TRBV7-8 13
CASSSGPGFQTSNQPQHF TGTGCCAGTAGTAGTGGGCCGGGATTCCAAACTAGCAATCAGCCCCAGCATTTT - - TRBJ1-5 TRBV19 18
CASSEGTSGGPRPYNEQFF TGTGCCAGCAGCGAGGGCACTAGCGGGGGCCCAAGACCCTACAATGAGCAGTTCTTC TRBD2 - TRBJ2-1 TRBV9 19
CASSKVIAGNTEAFF TGTGCCAGCAGCAAAGTTATCGCAGGGAACACTGAAGCTTTCTTT - - TRBJ1-1 TRBV21-1 15
CSASTSGGANTGELFF TGCAGTGCTAGTACTAGCGGGGGGGCGAACACCGGGGAGCTGTTTTTT TRBD2 - TRBJ2-2 TRBV20-1 16
CASSQGRGGHGETQYF TGCGCCAGCAGCCAAGGACGGGGGGGCCATGGGGAGACCCAGTACTTC TRBD2 - TRBJ2-5 TRBV4-1 16
CASSLSTDTQYF TGTGCCAGCAGCCTTAGCACAGATACGCAGTATTTT - - TRBJ2-3 TRBV25-1 12
CAWSRDFVGDYGYTF TGTGCCTGGAGTAGGGACTTCGTAGGAGACTATGGCTACACCTTC - few TRBJ1-2 TRBV30 15
CASTTQGIDGYTF TGTGCCAGCACAACTCAGGGGATTGATGGCTACACCTTC - - TRBJ1-2 TRBV2 13
CASSRGQGSYGYAF TGTGCCAGCAGTAGGGGACAGGGAAGCTATGGCTACGCCTTC TRBD1 - TRBJ1-2 TRBV6-2/TRBV6-3 14
CASSSGGRTDTQYF TGTGCCAGCAGCTCCGGGGGGCGCACAGATACGCAGTATTTT - once TRBJ2-3 TRBV5-5 14
CASSVAPSGGASTDTQYF TGTGCCAGCAGCGTAGCCCCTAGCGGGGGGGCCAGCACAGATACGCAGTATTTT TRBD2 - TRBJ2-3 TRBV9 18
CASSWGQRQATEAFF TGCGCCAGCAGCTGGGGACAGAGGCAAGCCACTGAAGCTTTCTTT TRBD1 - TRBJ1-1 TRBV5-1 15
CASSRYGNTIYF TGTGCCTCCTCGCGTTATGGAAACACCATATATTTT - - TRBJ1-3 TRBV12-3/TRBV12-4 12
CASRDPGQGASYEQYF TGTGCCAGCAGGGACCCGGGACAGGGGGCCTCCTACGAGCAGTACTTC TRBD1 - TRBJ2-7 TRBV6-6 16
CASTRRGGGGDGYTF TGTGCCAGCACCCGAAGGGGGGGAGGTGGTGATGGCTACACCTTC - - TRBJ1-2 TRBV6-5 15
CASSADRNGEAFF TGTGCCAGCAGTGCCGACAGGAATGGTGAAGCTTTCTTT - - TRBJ1-1 TRBV6-6 13
CASSLEGQSSYEQYF TGCGCCAGCAGCTTGGAGGGACAAAGCTCCTACGAGCAGTACTTC - - TRBJ2-7 TRBV5-1 15
CASSEAHLGHTF TGTGCCAGCAGTGAAGCGCACCTCGGTCACACCTTC - - TRBJ1-2 TRBV6-1 12
CASSKGPGLAGSYEQYF TGTGCCAGCTCAAAGGGCCCGGGACTAGCGGGGTCCTACGAGCAGTACTTC TRBD2 - TRBJ2-7 TRBV4-2 17
CASSFKTETGSNYGYTF TGCGCCAGCAGCTTTAAAACAGAGACAGGGTCTAACTATGGCTACACCTTC TRBD1 - TRBJ1-2 TRBV5-1 17
CASREQENTEAFF TGTGCCAGCAGGGAACAGGAGAACACTGAAGCTTTCTTT - - TRBJ1-1 TRBV12-3/TRBV12-4 13
CASNYPGETQYF TGTGCCAGCAACTACCCCGGGGAGACCCAGTACTTC - - TRBJ2-5 TRBV5-4 12
CASRVHSGQPNTEAFF TGTGCCAGCAGGGTCCACTCGGGACAGCCGAACACTGAAGCTTTCTTT TRBD1 - TRBJ1-1 TRBV27 16